The 29 T cell receptor beta chains below all came from one sample that was sequenced in a study of shared clonotypes between healthy human individuals. The assay was immunoSEQ multiplex PCR, and TCRdb's table has in-frame clones only and misses some. The data hold some 500,000 clones, with roughly 95% observed a single time. Sequencing was carried out using naive CD4+ T cells sorted from blood. The subset: CD45RA+ positively selected. The receptors come from a woman aged 30 to 39 in good health.

For this clone: The sample carries other DNA sequences with the same CDR3. The chain employs TRBV19 and TRBJ1-1; possible D gene TRBD1, 5 bases. The CDR3 length is 14 residues. The germline V gene has CDR1 LNHDA and CDR2 SQIVND (reference sequence). V was pared by 3 bases and J by 0 bases, with 8 bases between. CDR3 sequence (DNA): TGTGCCAGTAGTATCGGGACGGTGAACACTGAAGCTTTCTTT. Translation gives CASSIGTVNTEAFF.

This chain links TRBV5-1 with TRBJ2-3, with 7 bases that match TRBD2. Germline-derived CDR1 and CDR2 are SGHRS and YFSETQ. The V segment lost 0 bases and the J segment 4 bases; nucleotides outside the gene matches: 5. CDR3 length equals 15 residues. This CDR3 is CASSLGTGGADTQYF. The CDR3 nucleotides are TGCGCCAGCAGCTTGGGAACGGGAGGAGCAGATACGCAGTATTTT.

This chain joins TRBV27 and TRBJ1-2; the match to TRBD1 covers 10 bases. CDR1 is MNHEY, CDR2 SMNVEV, per germline (reference sequence). The junction had 6 bases not matched to a gene; V was cut back by 3 bases and J by 5 bases. The CDR3 spans 15 residues. CDR3 amino acids: CASSFSGTGVYGYTF. The DNA of the CDR3 is TGTGCCAGCAGTTTTTCCGGGACAGGGGTTTATGGCTACACCTTC.

This clone was observed a few times. The J gene is TRBJ2-2, the V gene TRBV5-1; D gene unclear. V was shortened by 1 base and J by 7 bases, with 14 bases between the two germline ends. There are 15 residues in the CDR3. The V gene's germline CDR1 is SGHRS and CDR2 YFSETQ. The CDR3 loop reads CASSLRRGDSGELFF. CDR3 sequence (DNA): TGCGCCAGCAGCTTGCGACGCGGAGATAGCGGGGAGCTGTTTTTT.

V and J are TRBV27 and TRBJ2-3; 11 nucleotides align to TRBD1. In germline, CDR1 is MNHEY, CDR2 SMNVEV (reference sequence). V lost 8 bases to trimming and J lost 3 bases; unmatched junction nucleotides: 1. The CDR3 runs 13 residues. The CDR3 reads CASRDRGTDTQYF. CDR3 DNA: TGTGCCAGCCGGGACAGGGGGACAGATACGCAGTATTTT.

The chain employs TRBV5-1 and TRBJ2-2, with a possible D match to TRBD2 (6 bases). The CDR3 length is 15 residues. V lost 5 bases and J 4 bases, leaving 15 bases between the germline ends. From germline, CDR1 is SGHRS and CDR2 YFSETQ. This CDR3 is CASRVVAGSTGELFF. The CDR3 DNA sequence: TGCGCCAGCAGAGTTGTGGCGGGAAGCACCGGGGAGCTGTTTTTT.

The rearrangement joins TRBV18 to TRBJ2-2; D may be TRBD2 (7 bases). This CDR3 has 15 residues. CDR1 is KGHSH and CDR2 is LQKENI in the germline V gene. V was shortened by 4 bases and J by 3 bases, with 12 bases between the two germline ends. The CDR3 DNA reads TGTGCCAGCTCACTCGCGGGGGCCGACACCGGGGAGCTGTTTTTT. It is translated as CASSLAGADTGELFF.

The J gene is TRBJ2-7, the V gene TRBV10-2; D uncertain. CDR1 and CDR2 (germline): WSHSY, SAAADI. The CDR3 runs 16 residues. Trimming removed 2 bases from V and 4 bases from J, with 18 bases in between. CDR3 sequence (DNA): TGCGCCAGCAGTGAGCGAGGAGTGGTGGTGCTATACGAGCAGTACTTC. Translated, it gives CASSERGVVVLYEQYF.

This clone was observed a single time. The chain employs TRBV19 and TRBJ2-7; D is perhaps TRBD1 (6 bases). The CDR3 totals 13 residues. Per the germline V gene, CDR1 is LNHDA and CDR2 is SQIVND (reference sequence). Trimming took off 5 bases at V and 9 bases at J, with 17 bases between the two ends. The CDR3: CASSEGHGLPQYF. The DNA for the CDR3 is TGTGCCAGTAGTGAGGGACACGGCCTACCGCAGTACTTC. The entire variable domain, with the rest obtained from reference TRBV19 and TRBJ2-7, is as follows: DGGITQSPKYLFRKEGQNVTLSCEQNLNHDAMYWYRQDPGQGLRLIYYSQIVNDFQKGDIAEGYSVSREKKESFPLTVTSAQKNPTAFYLCASSEGHGLPQYFGPGTRLTVT.

The V and J genes are TRBV5-1 and TRBJ2-1; 7 positions agree with TRBD2. The CDR3 runs 16 residues. V gave up 0 bases and J gave up 4 bases; unmatched junction bases: 7. Germline CDR1 reads SGHRS; CDR2 reads YFSETQ. CDR3 in amino acids: CASSLGPAGDYNEQFF. The CDR3 region has the DNA TGCGCCAGCAGCTTGGGTCCCGCGGGAGATTACAATGAGCAGTTCTTC. The variable domain in full, completed from reference TRBV5-1 and TRBJ2-1, reads KAGVTQTPRYLIKTRGQQVTLSCSPISGHRSVSWYQQTPGQGLQFLFEYFSETQRNKGNFPGRFSGRQFSNSRSEMNVSTLELGDSALYLCASSLGPAGDYNEQFFGPGTRLTVL.

The chain uses TRBV27 and TRBJ2-7; 9 bases fit TRBD2. V dropped 2 bases and J dropped 2; count of bases not matched to a gene: 4. Germline loops: CDR1 MNHEY, CDR2 SMNVEV (reference sequence). The CDR3 is 15 amino acids. The CDR3 loop is CASSLGREGPYEQYF. CDR3 in DNA: TGTGCCAGCAGTTTAGGGCGGGAGGGGCCCTACGAGCAGTACTTC.

V gene TRBV28 combines with J gene TRBJ1-5; D remains unclear. Germline V gene data show CDR1 as MDHEN and CDR2 as SYDVKM. Trimming pared 5 bases from V and 2 bases from J, leaving 1 base between. CDR3 size: 11 residues. DNA for the CDR3: TGTGCCAGCAGTGGCAATCAGCCCCAGCATTTT. It translates to CASSGNQPQHF.

The chain has TRBV10-1 and TRBJ2-7; a weak D match, TRBD1 (6 bases). V shed 5 bases and J shed 1 base, with 9 bases lying between them. Germline-derived CDR1 and CDR2 are WNHNN and SYGVQD (reference sequence). This CDR3 region has 13 residues. For the CDR3, the DNA is TGCGCCAGCAGTACCGGGACATCCTACGAGCAGTACTTC. Translating gives CASSTGTSYEQYF.

The chain recombines TRBV30 with TRBJ1-5; a weak D match, TRBD1 (5 bases). In germline, CDR1 is GTSNPN, CDR2 SVGIG (reference sequence). The CDR3 is 13 residues long. The germline V and J ends were trimmed by 4 bases and 2 bases, with 9 bases remaining between them. The DNA of the CDR3 is TGTGCCTGGACCAGGGATGGCAATCAGCCCCAGCATTTT. Protein sequence: CAWTRDGNQPQHF.

The chain joins TRBV6-5 to TRBJ1-2; no firm D call. V gave up 0 bases and J gave up 2 bases, with 13 bases separating them. The CDR3 runs to 16 residues. Germline loops: CDR1 MNHEY, CDR2 SVGAGI. The chain's CDR3 is CASSYSSPDFNYGYTF. The CDR3 DNA is TGTGCCAGCAGTTACTCGAGTCCGGATTTCAACTATGGCTACACCTTC.

The rearrangement links TRBV5-1 to TRBJ1-3; tentative D call: TRBD1 (5 bases). Trimming stripped 5 bases from V and 6 bases from J, with 15 bases between. The CDR3 runs to 14 residues. CDR1 is SGHRS, CDR2 YFSETQ, per germline. CDR3 coding DNA: TGCGCCAGCAGGGACCCAGGGTTATTAAACACCATATATTTT. Protein product: CASRDPGLLNTIYF.

The chain uses TRBV19 and TRBJ1-4; a possible D gene is TRBD1 (5 bases). The CDR3 runs 19 residues. Trimming left V 8 bases short and J 0 bases short, with 25 bases between. Germline V gene lookup returns CDR1 LNHDA and CDR2 SQIVND (reference sequence). CDR3 DNA: TGTGCCAGTGGGCCCGAGGGACGGCTCTTCTTTGCAACTAATGAAAAACTGTTTTTT. Translation: CASGPEGRLFFATNEKLFF.

The chain uses TRBV11-2 and TRBJ2-3, with D tentatively TRBD2 (6 bases). The germline V gene has CDR1 SGHAT and CDR2 FQNNGV. This CDR3 region has 14 residues. V was pared by 4 bases and J by 2 bases, with 10 bases between. CDR3 bases: TGTGCCAGCAGCTCGGGACTTCCCACAGATACGCAGTATTTT. Its translation is CASSSGLPTDTQYF.

CDR3 sequence: CASSFWLAGESLADTQYF. The CDR3, as DNA: TGCGCCAGCAGCTTCTGGCTAGCGGGAGAGAGTTTGGCAGATACGCAGTATTTT. The rearrangement links TRBV5-1 to TRBJ2-3, with 10 bases fitting TRBD2. The CDR3 is made up of 18 amino acids. Per the germline V gene, CDR1 is SGHRS and CDR2 is YFSETQ. J gave up 4 bases and V 2 bases, and 13 bases lay outside the gene matches.

The rearrangement uses TRBV11-3 and TRBJ2-7; D is unclear. This CDR3 comprises 17 residues. Trimming shortened V by 0 bases and J by 1 base, and 16 bases separated the two germline ends. Germline CDR1 and CDR2: SGHNT and YENEEA. Here the CDR3 reads CASSLDFGQNLSYEQYF. The CDR3 nucleotides are TGTGCCAGCAGCTTAGATTTTGGGCAAAACCTTTCCTACGAGCAGTACTTC. Together with reference TRBV11-3 and TRBJ2-7, the CDR3 gives the full variable domain: EAGVVQSPRYKIIEKKQPVAFWCNPISGHNTLYWYLQNLGQGPELLIRYENEEAVDDSQLPKDRFSAERLKGVDSTLKIQPAELGDSAVYLCASSLDFGQNLSYEQYFGPGTRLTVT.

This chain joins TRBV5-1 and TRBJ2-5; the match to TRBD1 covers 8 bases. This CDR3 contains 14 residues. Germline V gene sequence: CDR1 SGHRS, CDR2 YFSETQ. The V segment lost 4 bases and the J segment 5 bases; nucleotides outside the gene matches: 7. This CDR3 is CASSMTGVGETQYF. In DNA form, the CDR3 reads TGCGCCAGCAGCATGACAGGGGTGGGGGAGACCCAGTACTTC. Supplemented by reference TRBV5-1 and TRBJ2-5, the full variable domain reads KAGVTQTPRYLIKTRGQQVTLSCSPISGHRSVSWYQQTPGQGLQFLFEYFSETQRNKGNFPGRFSGRQFSNSRSEMNVSTLELGDSALYLCASSMTGVGETQYFGPGTRLLVL.

This chain uses TRBV28 with TRBJ2-4, with D possibly matching TRBD2 (6 bases). CDR3 length equals 15 residues. Trimming removed 5 bases from V and 3 bases from J, with 14 bases in between. Per the germline V gene, CDR1 is MDHEN and CDR2 is SYDVKM. The CDR3 is CASSPWGGGKNIQYF. The CDR3 DNA reads TGTGCCAGCAGTCCTTGGGGAGGAGGCAAAAACATTCAGTACTTC.

V gene TRBV10-1 combines with J gene TRBJ2-5; 8 bases are a match to TRBD1. Germline lookup yields CDR1 WNHNN and CDR2 SYGVQD (reference sequence). The junction had 4 bases not matched to a gene; V was cut back by 3 bases and J by 1 base. The CDR3 runs to 15 residues. CDR3 DNA: TGCGCCAGCAGTGACACAGGACAGGGCCAAGAGACCCAGTACTTC. Protein sequence: CASSDTGQGQETQYF.

The sample holds one count of this clone. The chain couples TRBV5-7 to TRBJ2-3; D is undetermined. TRBV5-7 is an open reading frame whose function is uncertain. CDR3 length: 13 amino acids. Trimming cost V 8 bases and J 1 base, with 11 bases left between them. CDR3 in amino acids: CARTAVRTDTQYF. The CDR3 DNA sequence: TGTGCCAGGACTGCGGTCCGCACAGATACGCAGTATTTT.

The CDR3 DNA is TGTGCCAGCAGCTTCCGGGACAGGGTCGGAAGCAATCAGCCCCAGCATTTT. Its protein product is CASSFRDRVGSNQPQHF. The chain carries TRBV28 and TRBJ1-5, with 9 positions matching TRBD1. CDR1 and CDR2 from the germline V gene are MDHEN and SYDVKM. The CDR3 is 17 amino acids. Germline trimming cut 6 bases from V and 1 base from J; bases unmatched to any gene: 10.

The V gene is TRBV6-5, the J gene TRBJ2-5, with D perhaps TRBD1 (5 bases). Germline-derived CDR1 and CDR2 are MNHEY and SVGAGI. The CDR3 consists of 15 residues. V lost 2 bases, J lost 4 bases, and 14 bases lay in between. Written as DNA, the CDR3 is TGTGCCAGCAGTTACGGTTCGCAGGGCGGAGAGACCCAGTACTTC. Translating it yields CASSYGSQGGETQYF.

Notes on this clone: Other DNA sequences in this sample translate to the same CDR3. The chain uses TRBV5-1 and TRBJ2-7; TRBD1 agrees at 7 bases. V gave up 0 bases and J gave up 2 bases; unmatched junction bases: 2. Germline V gives CDR1 SGHRS, CDR2 YFSETQ. This CDR3 has 14 amino acids. The CDR3 nucleotides are TGCGCCAGCAGCTTGGCCACAGGGGCCTACGAGCAGTACTTC. Residues: CASSLATGAYEQYF.

Written as DNA, the CDR3 is TGTGCCAGCAGTGAGACTAGCGGGGTTGAGCAGTTCTTC. Translated: CASSETSGVEQFF. The chain links TRBV2 to TRBJ2-1, with 11 bases aligning to TRBD2. This CDR3 contains 13 residues. From germline, CDR1 is SNHLY and CDR2 FYNNEI. V trimming: 3 bases; J trimming: 9 bases; junction bases outside the gene matches: 1.

The chain couples TRBV2 to TRBJ2-7, with unresolved D. This CDR3 is built from 14 residues. The V end was cut by 6 bases, the J end by 3 bases, with 15 bases between. Germline CDR1 is SNHLY and CDR2 is FYNNEI. CDR3 DNA: TGTGCCAGCAGGGTACTCGGCGGCAACTACGAGCAGTACTTC. Its translation is CASRVLGGNYEQYF.